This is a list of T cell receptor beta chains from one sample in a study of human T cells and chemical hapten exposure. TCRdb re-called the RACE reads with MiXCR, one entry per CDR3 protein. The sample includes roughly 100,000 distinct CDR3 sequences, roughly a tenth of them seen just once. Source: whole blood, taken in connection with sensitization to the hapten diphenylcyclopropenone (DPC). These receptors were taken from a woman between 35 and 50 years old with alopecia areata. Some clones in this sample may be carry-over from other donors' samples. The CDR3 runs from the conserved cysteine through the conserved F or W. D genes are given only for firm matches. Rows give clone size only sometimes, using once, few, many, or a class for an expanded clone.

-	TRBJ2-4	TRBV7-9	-	CASSPMGAKNIQYF	TGTGCCAGCAGCCCCATGGGGGCCAAAAACATTCAGTACTTC
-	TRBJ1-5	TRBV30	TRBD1	CACAQGADGNQPQHF	TGTGCCTGTGCACAGGGGGCTGATGGCAATCAGCCCCAGCATTTT
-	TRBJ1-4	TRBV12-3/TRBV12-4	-	CASSLALGTNEKLFF	TGTGCCAGCAGTTTAGCCCTCGGTACTAATGAAAAACTGTTTTTT
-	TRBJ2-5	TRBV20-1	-	CSALEVLGETQYF	TGCAGTGCTCTGGAAGTACTCGGGGAGACCCAGTACTTC
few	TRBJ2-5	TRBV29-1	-	CSVLSPPGQGPSSRTQYF	TGCAGCGTTTTATCCCCCCCGGGTCAGGGGCCCTCAAGCCGGACCCAGTACTTC
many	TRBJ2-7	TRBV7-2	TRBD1	CASSPHATGIAYEQYF	TGTGCCAGCAGCCCCCACGCGACAGGGATAGCCTACGAGCAGTACTTC
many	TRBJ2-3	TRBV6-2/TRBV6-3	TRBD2	CASSYYSGRSGTDTQYF	TGTGCCAGCAGTTATTACAGCGGGAGGAGCGGTACAGATACGCAGTATTTT
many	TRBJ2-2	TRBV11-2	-	CASSLGRVTGELFF	TGTGCCAGCAGCTTAGGCAGGGTCACCGGGGAGCTGTTTTTT
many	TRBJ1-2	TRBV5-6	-	CASSLVSSGYTF	TGTGCCAGCAGCTTGGTCTCCTCTGGCTACACCTTC
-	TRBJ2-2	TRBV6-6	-	CASSYSSAMYGELFF	TGTGCCAGCAGTTACTCGTCGGCTATGTACGGGGAGCTGTTTTTT
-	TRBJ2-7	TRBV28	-	CASSLGQGGNEQYF	TGTGCCAGCAGTTTGGGGCAGGGAGGCAACGAGCAGTACTTC
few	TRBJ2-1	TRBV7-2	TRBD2	CASTPSGRAGNEQFF	TGTGCCAGCACCCCGAGCGGGAGGGCCGGGAATGAGCAGTTCTTC
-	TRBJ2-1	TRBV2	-	CASSAPLAGTYEQFF	TGTGCCAGCAGTGCACCACTAGCCGGGACCTATGAGCAGTTCTTC
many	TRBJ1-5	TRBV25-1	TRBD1	CASRETGRNQPQHF	TGTGCCAGCAGAGAGACAGGGCGAAATCAGCCCCAGCATTTT
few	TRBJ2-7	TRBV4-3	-	CASSQDRQGYYEQYF	TGCGCCAGCAGCCAAGATAGGCAGGGGTACTACGAGCAGTACTTC
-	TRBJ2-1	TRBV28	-	CASRRAAGRADQFF	TGTGCCAGCAGGCGCGCGGCAGGGCGAGCAGATCAGTTCTTC